The rows below give T cell receptor beta chains drawn from one sample of a study of cytomegalovirus exposure and HLA in healthy donors. TCRdb's table, derived via immunoSEQ multiplex PCR, lists solely in-frame clones and lacks some. The table shows about 98,000 clones, with around 85% occurring only once. Sequenced sample: PBMCs. The origin of the receptors is a woman in her thirties in good health and CMV-seronegative. CDR3s include the opening cysteine and the closing phenylalanine or tryptophan. The order of the fields is clone size, J gene, V gene, D gene, CDR3 DNA, CDR3 protein. D genes are given only for firm matches. The size entry is marked missing in some rows and otherwise reads once, few, many or a size class.

clone size: once; J gene: TRBJ2-7; V gene: TRBV7-8; D gene: TRBD1; CDR3 DNA: TGTGCCAGCAGCTGGTGGGGACAGGCCTCCTACGAGCAGTACTTC; CDR3 protein: CASSWWGQASYEQYF
clone size: NA; J gene: TRBJ2-2; V gene: TRBV28; D gene: NA; CDR3 DNA: TGTGCCAGCAGTTTAGGGGGGTTCGTGGGCACCGGGGAGCTGTTTTTT; CDR3 protein: CASSLGGFVGTGELFF
clone size: few; J gene: TRBJ2-7; V gene: TRBV19; D gene: TRBD2; CDR3 DNA: TGTGCCAGTACTGTACTAGCGGGAGGGCCCTACGAGCAGTACTTC; CDR3 protein: CASTVLAGGPYEQYF
clone size: NA; J gene: TRBJ2-5; V gene: TRBV5-6; D gene: TRBD1; CDR3 DNA: TGTGCCAGCAGCTTATACAGGGGGGAGACCCAGTACTTC; CDR3 protein: CASSLYRGETQYF
clone size: NA; J gene: TRBJ2-7; V gene: TRBV7-6; D gene: NA; CDR3 DNA: TGTGCCAGCAGCTTCCGCAGGGGGGCCTACGAGCAGTACTTC; CDR3 protein: CASSFRRGAYEQYF
clone size: NA; J gene: TRBJ1-2; V gene: TRBV19; D gene: NA; CDR3 DNA: TGTGCCAGTAGTAGCGGGGACGGGTACTATGGCTACACCTTC; CDR3 protein: CASSSGDGYYGYTF
clone size: NA; J gene: TRBJ2-7; V gene: TRBV18; D gene: TRBD1; CDR3 DNA: TGTGCCAGCTCATCCAGGACAGGTAACGTCGACGAGCAGTACTTC; CDR3 protein: CASSSRTGNVDEQYF
clone size: NA; J gene: TRBJ1-6; V gene: TRBV5-1; D gene: TRBD1; CDR3 DNA: TGCGCCAGCAGCTTCCCGGGACAGGGGAGTTCACCCCTCCACTTT; CDR3 protein: CASSFPGQGSSPLHF
clone size: NA; J gene: TRBJ2-1; V gene: TRBV2; D gene: NA; CDR3 DNA: TGTGCCAGCACGGATTCGAGGACCTACAATGAGCAGTTCTTC; CDR3 protein: CASTDSRTYNEQFF
clone size: NA; J gene: TRBJ2-7; V gene: TRBV5-6; D gene: NA; CDR3 DNA: TGTGCCAGCAGCTTGGTGTCTATCTCCTACGAGCAGTACTTC; CDR3 protein: CASSLVSISYEQYF